The T cell receptor beta chain under discussion was sequenced for a study of T cell repertoires in cytomegalovirus infection. TCRdb re-called the reads through MiXCR, storing one row per CDR3 protein. Among tens of thousands of distinct CDR3 sequences listed, more than 40% were seen once. Turning to this clonotype: Antigen specificity is unknown.

General study findings and limits: CMV-specific TCR beta clonotypes restricted by HLA-C were the ones dominating the ex vivo response.

Sample: CD8+ T cells from cultured PBMCs, taken from culture after CMV antigen stimulation. The source of this sequence is a human donor in good health (CMV status not recorded). Some clones in this sample may be carry-over from other donors' samples.

The CDR3 sequence is CASSVMGGELFF. Here the CDR3 DNA reads TGTGCCAGCAGCGTCATGGGCGGGGAGCTGTTTTTT. The J gene is TRBJ2-2, the V gene TRBV7-9; D gene uncertain. Deletions cut 5 bases from V and 7 bases from J, with 8 bases between. The CDR3 is 12 amino acids. CDR1 SEHNR and CDR2 FQNEAQ come from the germline V gene (reference sequence).